These 14 T cell receptor beta chains came from one sample sequenced in a study of metastatic and nonmetastatic thyroid tumors. TCRdb re-clonotyped the PCR reads through MiXCR. The sample shows just over 70,000 clones, more than 15% of them seen only once. Until they underwent thyroid surgery, no patient had received any treatment. Material: blood. Receptors were obtained from a female donor with papillary thyroid cancer or a benign thyroid nodule (not recorded which). Some clones in this sample may be carry-over from other donors' samples.

On this clone itself: This sample also contains other DNA sequences that code for the same CDR3. The chain links TRBV4-2 to TRBJ2-7; 8 nucleotides align to TRBD1. The junction had 9 bases not matched to a gene; V was cut back by 3 bases and J by 5 bases. CDR1 and CDR2 from the germline V gene are LGHNA and YNFKEQ. CDR3 length: 15 residues. CDR3 residues: CASSQKTGGYDEQYF. The CDR3 nucleotides read TGTGCCAGCAGCCAGAAAACAGGGGGTTACGACGAGCAGTACTTC.

This clone was recorded a few times. The rearrangement links TRBV6-2 or TRBV6-3 to TRBJ2-7; no clear D gene. Looked up from germline, CDR1 is MNHEY and CDR2 is SVGEGT. Trimming shortened V by 6 bases and J by 6 bases, and 18 bases separated the two germline ends. This CDR3 is built from 14 residues. The CDR3 here is CASREKVRGGEQYF. In DNA form, the CDR3 reads TGTGCCAGCAGGGAGAAGGTAAGAGGCGGCGAGCAGTACTTC.

In this sample, this clone turned up a few times. The rearrangement uses TRBV28 and TRBJ1-1; perhaps TRBD1 as D (5 bases). Germline V lookup: CDR1 MDHEN, CDR2 SYDVKM. This CDR3 is 13 amino acids long. V was shortened by 6 bases and J by 5 bases, with 13 bases between the two germline ends. The CDR3 DNA reads as TGTGCCAGCAGGTCTGACAGATTAACTGAAGCTTTCTTT. This gives the protein CASRSDRLTEAFF.

In its sample, this clone was seen many times. The V gene is TRBV9, the J gene TRBJ2-2, with 13 bases fitting TRBD2. CDR3 length: 16 amino acids. With V trimmed by 4 bases and J by 6 bases, 6 bases remained unmatched. The germline gives CDR1 SGDLS, CDR2 YYNGEE. CDR3 DNA sequence: TGTGCCAGCAGCCAACTAGCGGGAGGGCCCTCCGGGGAGCTGTTTTTT. This gives the protein CASSQLAGGPSGELFF. Drawing the rest from reference TRBV9 and TRBJ2-2, the complete variable domain is DSGVTQTPKHLITATGQRVTLRCSPRSGDLSVYWYQQSLDQGLQFLIQYYNGEERAKGNILERFSAQQFPDLHSELNLSSLELGDSALYFCASSQLAGGPSGELFFGEGSRLTVL.

This clone was counted a few times. The rearrangement uses TRBV19 and TRBJ1-5, with D maybe TRBD1 (5 bases). V dropped 9 bases and J dropped 4 bases, with 7 bases sitting between them. The CDR3 extends over 11 amino acids. CDR1 and CDR2 (germline): LNHDA, SQIVND (reference sequence). CDR3 coding DNA: TGTGCCAGCGGGGCAAATCAGCCCCAGCATTTT. This codes for CASGANQPQHF.

This clone was counted ten times or more. This may stem from a read error, because a much larger clone lies one nucleotide away. Other DNA sequences of this sample code for an identical CDR3. The V gene is TRBV30, the J gene TRBJ2-1; 7 nucleotides line up with TRBD2. V lost 3 bases, J lost 3 bases, and 8 bases stayed unmatched. Germline CDR1 reads GTSNPN; CDR2 reads SVGIG (reference sequence). This CDR3 region has 15 residues. CDR3 in DNA: TGTGCCTGGAGCGTGGCGGGGACTAACTACAATGAGCAGTTCTTC. This encodes CAWSVAGTNYNEQFF.

This clone was detected many times. The chain uses TRBV12-3 or TRBV12-4 and TRBJ2-2, with no clear D. The CDR3 sequence is 13 residues long. With 7 bases removed from V and 6 bases from J, the gap between germline ends came to 12 bases. CDR3 residues: CASNPRHPGELFF. Written as DNA, the CDR3 is TGTGCCAGCAATCCTCGGCACCCCGGGGAGCTGTTTTTT.

This rearrangement joins TRBV6-1 to TRBJ2-1, with D possibly being TRBD2 (6 bases). The V and J ends lost 7 bases and 9 bases respectively, with 19 bases between them. The germline V gene encodes CDR1 MNHNS and CDR2 SASEGT. This CDR3 contains 14 residues. The CDR3: CASNPTSWRSEQFF. CDR3 nucleotide sequence: TGTGCCAGCAATCCTACTAGCTGGAGGAGTGAGCAGTTCTTC.

This clone was recorded many times. J is TRBJ2-7 and V is TRBV6-5, with TRBD1 matching 7 bases. This CDR3 has 13 residues. V shed 2 bases, J shed 4 bases, and the junction held 2 bases outside the gene matches. The germline V gene has CDR1 MNHEY and CDR2 SVGAGI. The CDR3 here is CASSYAQGYEQYF. The CDR3 DNA is TGTGCCAGCAGTTACGCACAGGGGTACGAGCAGTACTTC.

Many counts were recorded for this clone. This CDR3 reads CAITERGTEAFF. CDR3 nucleotide sequence: TGTGCCATCACCGAAAGAGGGACTGAAGCTTTCTTT. The chain carries TRBV10-3 and TRBJ1-1; no clear D gene. Trimming left V 7 bases short and J 5 bases short, with 11 bases between. The germline gives CDR1 ENHRY, CDR2 SYGVKD. The CDR3 runs 12 residues.

In its sample, this clone was seen a few times. This clone may be a read error of a much larger clone one base away. CDR3 DNA: TGTGCCAGCAGCTCGGACGGATACACCGGGGAGCTGTTTTTT. This gives the protein CASSSDGYTGELFF. The chain recombines TRBV6-4 with TRBJ2-2; D remains unclear. Trimming shortened V by 6 bases and J by 3 bases, and 11 bases separated the two germline ends. From germline, CDR1 is MRHNA and CDR2 SNTAGT. The CDR3 extends over 14 amino acids.

The chain combines TRBV28 with TRBJ2-3; D is perhaps TRBD1 or TRBD2 (5 bases each). The CDR3 is 14 amino acids. The V end was cut by 6 bases, the J end by 0 bases, with 10 bases between. CDR1 is MDHEN and CDR2 is SYDVKM in the germline V gene. CDR3 region: CASRRGPSTDTQYF. The CDR3 DNA sequence: TGTGCCAGCAGGAGGGGACCTAGCACAGATACGCAGTATTTT. The full variable domain, in which reference TRBV28 and TRBJ2-3 provide the parts outside the CDR3, is DVKVTQSSRYLVKRTGEKVFLECVQDMDHENMFWYRQDPGLGLRLIYFSYDVKMKEKGDIPEGYSVSREKKERFSLILESASTNQTSMYLCASRRGPSTDTQYFGPGTRLTVL.

The chain joins TRBV6-1 to TRBJ2-1; D call uncertain. CDR3 length equals 14 residues. V gave up 7 bases and J gave up 10 bases, with 20 bases separating them. The germline gives CDR1 MNHNS, CDR2 SASEGT. The CDR3 nucleotides are TGTGCCAGCATCCCCACCTTTGGAGCGATGGAGCAGTTCTTC. It specifies CASIPTFGAMEQFF.

This chain connects TRBV28 to TRBJ2-1, with TRBD2 identical over 10 bases. The CDR3 loop spans 14 amino acids. Germline CDR1 MDHEN, CDR2 SYDVKM. V was pared by 5 bases and J by 9 bases, with 7 bases of the junction left unmatched. The CDR3, as DNA: TGTGCCAGCAGTACCCTAGCGGGAGAAAGTGAGCAGTTCTTC. It specifies CASSTLAGESEQFF.